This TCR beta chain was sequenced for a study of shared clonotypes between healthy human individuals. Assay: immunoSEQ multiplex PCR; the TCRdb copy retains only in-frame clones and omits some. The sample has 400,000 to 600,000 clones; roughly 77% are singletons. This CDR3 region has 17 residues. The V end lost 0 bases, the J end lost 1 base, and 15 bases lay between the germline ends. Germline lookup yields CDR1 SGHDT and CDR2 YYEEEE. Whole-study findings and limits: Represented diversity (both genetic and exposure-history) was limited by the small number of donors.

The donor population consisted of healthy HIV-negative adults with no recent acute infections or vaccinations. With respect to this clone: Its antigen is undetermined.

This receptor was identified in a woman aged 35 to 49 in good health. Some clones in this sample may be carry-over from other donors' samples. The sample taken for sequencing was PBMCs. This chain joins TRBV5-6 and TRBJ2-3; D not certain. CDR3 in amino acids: CASSLDFRRFGTDTQYF. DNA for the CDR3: TGTGCCAGCAGCTTGGATTTTCGAAGGTTTGGCACAGATACGCAGTATTTT.